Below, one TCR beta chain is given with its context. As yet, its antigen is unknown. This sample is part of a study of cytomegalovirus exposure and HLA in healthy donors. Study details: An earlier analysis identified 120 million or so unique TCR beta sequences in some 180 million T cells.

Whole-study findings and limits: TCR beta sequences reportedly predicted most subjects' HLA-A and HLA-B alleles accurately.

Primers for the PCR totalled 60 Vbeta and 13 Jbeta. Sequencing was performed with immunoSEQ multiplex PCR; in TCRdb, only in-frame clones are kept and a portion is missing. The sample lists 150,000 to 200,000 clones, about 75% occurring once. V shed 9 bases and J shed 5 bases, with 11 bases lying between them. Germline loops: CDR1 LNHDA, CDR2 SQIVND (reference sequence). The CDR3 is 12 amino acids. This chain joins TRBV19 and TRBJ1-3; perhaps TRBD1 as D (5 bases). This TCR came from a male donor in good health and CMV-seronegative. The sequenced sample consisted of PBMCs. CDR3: CASRQNRNTIYF. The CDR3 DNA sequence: TGTGCCAGCCGACAGAATAGAAACACCATATATTTT.